This entry lists 21 T cell receptor beta chains sequenced from one sample in a study of blood T cell repertoires in COVID-19. Using immunoSEQ multiplex PCR, the repertoire was profiled, and TCRdb retains in-frame clones only, with some absent. Seen here are approximately 490,000 clones, about 85% observed once, and the top ten hold roughly 8%. Sequenced sample: PBMCs or T cells enriched from blood (not recorded which). These TCRs come from a woman in her sixties who had recovered from COVID-19.

V is TRBV4-1 and J is TRBJ1-1; possible D gene TRBD1, 5 bases. Germline lookup yields CDR1 MGHRA and CDR2 YSYEKL. Trimming left V 2 bases short and J 0 bases short, with 7 bases between. CDR3 length: 14 amino acids. In DNA, the CDR3 is TGCGCCAGCAGCCAACCGACAGTGAACACTGAAGCTTTCTTT. Its protein product is CASSQPTVNTEAFF.

The V gene is TRBV5-5, the J gene TRBJ2-1; D not certain. Germline loops: CDR1 SGHKS, CDR2 YYEKEE (reference sequence). V dropped 1 base and J dropped 10 bases, with 12 bases sitting between them. The CDR3 loop spans 13 amino acids. The CDR3 nucleotides read TGTGCCAGCAGCTTGTTCCCCGCTAGGGAGCAGTTCTTC. This sequence encodes CASSLFPAREQFF.

This sequence joins TRBV12-3 or TRBV12-4 and TRBJ2-7; maybe TRBD1 (5 bases). Trimming pared 5 bases from V and 1 base from J, leaving 9 bases between. CDR3 size: 13 residues. This chain's CDR3 is CASSRQYSYEQYF. The CDR3 region has the DNA TGTGCCAGCAGTCGACAGTATTCCTACGAGCAGTACTTC.

This sequence joins TRBV20-1 and TRBJ1-1; D not resolved. The germline V gene encodes CDR1 DFQATT and CDR2 SNEGSKA (reference sequence). V was shortened by 5 bases and J by 5 bases, with 9 bases between the two germline ends. This CDR3 contains 11 residues. CDR3 in DNA: TGCAGTGCTCACGGGGTAACTGAAGCTTTCTTT. It encodes CSAHGVTEAFF.

The chain recombines TRBV6-5 with TRBJ1-6; possibly TRBD1 for D (6 bases). Germline V gene data show CDR1 as MNHEY and CDR2 as SVGAGI. This CDR3 has 14 residues. Trimming took off 7 bases at V and 4 bases at J, with 11 bases between the two ends. The CDR3 is CASTTDSYNSPLHF. The CDR3 DNA follows: TGTGCCAGCACCACGGACAGTTATAATTCACCCCTCCACTTT.

V gene TRBV29-1 combines with J gene TRBJ2-3; weak D call: TRBD2 (5 bases). From germline, CDR1 is SQVTM and CDR2 ANQGSEA. The CDR3 totals 12 residues. V lost 7 bases to trimming and J lost 6 bases, with 14 bases between them. Here the CDR3 DNA reads TGCAGCGCCACAAACTCGGGGGATACGCAGTATTTT. It translates to CSATNSGDTQYF.

This clone was seen a single time. The chain employs TRBV27 and TRBJ2-1; possible D gene TRBD2, 5 bases. The germline CDR1 and CDR2 sequences are MNHEY and SMNVEV (reference sequence). The CDR3 contains 14 residues. V lost 3 bases, J lost 1 base, and 7 bases lay in between. CDR3 region: CASSFRGSYNEQFF. The CDR3 bases are TGTGCCAGCAGTTTCCGGGGATCCTACAATGAGCAGTTCTTC.

The CDR3 reads CASSPSRVGGRTEAFF. The CDR3 nucleotides read TGTGCCAGCAGCCCCAGCCGGGTGGGAGGGAGGACTGAAGCTTTCTTT. The rearrangement links TRBV5-5 to TRBJ1-1; no clear D gene. CDR3 length: 16 amino acids. CDR1 is SGHKS and CDR2 is YYEKEE in the germline V gene (reference sequence). Trimming shortened V by 4 bases and J by 5 bases, and 21 bases separated the two germline ends.

This clone was observed a few times. The chain employs TRBV10-3 and TRBJ2-1, with 9 positions matching TRBD2. Per the germline V gene, CDR1 is ENHRY and CDR2 is SYGVKD. The CDR3 totals 15 residues. The V segment lost 4 bases and the J segment 4 bases; nucleotides outside the gene matches: 5. DNA for the CDR3: TGTGCCATCAGTGTGGTAGCGGGGGTTTACAATGAGCAGTTCTTC. This codes for CAISVVAGVYNEQFF.

The chain employs TRBV14 and TRBJ2-2; tentatively, D is TRBD2 (6 bases). The V end lost 1 base, the J end lost 5 bases, and 14 bases lay between the germline ends. This CDR3 has 16 residues. Germline CDR1 and CDR2: SGHDN and FVKESK. CDR3: CASSQVYGAGTGELFF. CDR3 DNA sequence: TGTGCCAGCAGCCAAGTATATGGGGCGGGAACCGGGGAGCTGTTTTTT. Based on the CDR3 plus reference TRBV14 and TRBJ2-2, the full variable domain is EAGVTQFPSHSVIEKGQTVTLRCDPISGHDNLYWYRRVMGKEIKFLLHFVKESKQDESGMPNNRFLAERTGGTYSTLKVQPAELEDSGVYFCASSQVYGAGTGELFFGEGSRLTVL.

The V and J genes are TRBV7-9 and TRBJ2-1; 12 bases are a match to TRBD2. Trimming at V came to 5 bases and at J to 6 bases, leaving 5 bases not matched to a gene. The germline V gene encodes CDR1 SEHNR and CDR2 FQNEAQ (reference sequence). The CDR3 loop spans 15 amino acids. The CDR3 DNA follows: TGTGCCAGCAGCCAACTAGCGGGGGGACGCAATGAGCAGTTCTTC. It encodes CASSQLAGGRNEQFF.

The chain employs TRBV5-8 and TRBJ2-5, with 10 positions matching TRBD1. The CDR3 consists of 14 residues. Germline values: CDR1 SGHTS, CDR2 YDEGEE. V gave up 4 bases and J gave up 3 bases; unmatched junction bases: 3. In DNA form, the CDR3 reads TGTGCCAGCAGCCCGGGACAGGGGAAAGAGACCCAGTACTTC. Translated: CASSPGQGKETQYF.

The rearrangement joins TRBV6-5 to TRBJ2-2; 9 nucleotides line up with TRBD2. The V segment lost 5 bases and the J segment 4 bases; nucleotides outside the gene matches: 5. The germline V gene encodes CDR1 MNHEY and CDR2 SVGAGI. The CDR3 is made up of 15 amino acids. Here the CDR3 DNA reads TGTGCCAGCAGTCCAGCGGGGGGTTTCACCGGGGAGCTGTTTTTT. Protein product: CASSPAGGFTGELFF.

V and J are TRBV6-5 and TRBJ2-1, with 13 bases that match TRBD2. Looked up from germline, CDR1 is MNHEY and CDR2 is SVGAGI. The ends lost 9 bases at V and 5 bases at J; junction bases unmatched: 7. This CDR3 has 15 amino acids. The CDR3, as DNA: TGTGCCAGTAGGGCGGGACTAGCGGGGAACAATGAGCAGTTCTTC. Translated: CASRAGLAGNNEQFF.

The chain recombines TRBV30 with TRBJ2-1; TRBD2 matches at 10 bases. V shed 0 bases and J 8 bases; nucleotides not matched to a gene: 19. The germline CDR1 and CDR2 sequences are GTSNPN and SVGIG (reference sequence). CDR3 size: 19 residues. CDR3 region: CAWSVLIAGGGSSDDEQFF. CDR3 nucleotides: TGTGCCTGGAGTGTATTAATAGCGGGGGGTGGGTCTTCAGATGATGAGCAGTTCTTC.

The rearrangement uses TRBV24-1 and TRBJ2-3; 12 positions match TRBD2. J was trimmed by 4 bases and V by 6 bases; bases with no gene match: 7. Germline CDR1 and CDR2: KGHDR and SFDVKD. This CDR3 region has 16 residues. The CDR3 is CATSPPSGGAPDTQYF. The CDR3 region has the DNA TGTGCCACCAGTCCCCCTAGCGGGGGGGCACCAGATACGCAGTATTTT.

Concerning this clone itself: This sample also contains other DNA sequences that code for the same CDR3. V usage is TRBV7-9 and J usage is TRBJ2-7; the D is unclear. Germline CDR1 and CDR2: SEHNR and FQNEAQ (reference sequence). Trimming pared 4 bases from V and 3 bases from J, leaving 4 bases between. This CDR3 is 11 amino acids long. The CDR3 bases are TGTGCCAGCAGCTCTTACTACGAGCAGTACTTC. Translation gives CASSSYYEQYF.

The V and J genes are TRBV4-1 and TRBJ1-5, with TRBD1 matching 7 bases. The J segment lost 3 bases and the V segment lost 1 base, leaving 3 bases of the junction unmatched. Germline V lookup: CDR1 MGHRA, CDR2 YSYEKL. The CDR3 is 15 residues long. For the CDR3, the DNA is TGCGCCAGCAGCCAAGCGGGACAGAACAATCAGCCCCAGCATTTT. This gives the protein CASSQAGQNNQPQHF.

The chain couples TRBV7-6 to TRBJ2-3; tentatively, D is TRBD1 (6 bases). V dropped 3 bases and J dropped 11 bases, with 12 bases sitting between them. The CDR3 totals 12 residues. Germline V gene sequence: CDR1 SGHVS, CDR2 FNYEAQ. The chain's CDR3 is CASSFGQSEQYF. The CDR3 DNA reads TGTGCCAGCAGCTTCGGACAGAGCGAGCAGTATTTT.

The chain employs TRBV10-2 and TRBJ2-7; TRBD2 agrees at 12 bases. The ends lost 7 bases at V and 3 bases at J; junction bases unmatched: 7. Per the germline V gene, CDR1 is WSHSY and CDR2 is SAAADI. This CDR3 region has 15 residues. Here the CDR3 reads CASTRTSGANYEQYF. CDR3 DNA sequence: TGCGCCAGCACCAGGACTAGCGGGGCCAACTACGAGCAGTACTTC.

The chain is built from TRBV5-1 and TRBJ2-7, with D possibly TRBD2 on 5 matching bases. V dropped 0 bases and J dropped 0 bases, with 7 bases sitting between them. The CDR3 is 14 amino acids. Germline CDR1 SGHRS, CDR2 YFSETQ. The CDR3 reads CASSLEGSSYEQYF. CDR3 bases: TGCGCCAGCAGCTTGGAAGGGAGCTCCTACGAGCAGTACTTC.